The 8 T cell receptor beta chains below all came from one sample that was sequenced in a study of CD8 T cells in seronegative destructive rheumatoid arthritis. Only in-frame clones appear in the TCRdb table, and some are missing; sequencing was by immunoSEQ multiplex PCR. The table has 10,000 to 15,000 clones, over 80% seen once. Sequences were obtained from CD8+ T cells from blood. These receptors were obtained from a woman in her thirties or forties with seronegative destructive rheumatoid arthritis.

The chain carries TRBV29-1 and TRBJ1-1; D remains ambiguous. The V gene lost 0 bases and the J gene lost 8 bases, with 7 bases spanning the gap. The CDR3 totals 11 residues. Looked up from germline, CDR1 is SQVTM and CDR2 is ANQGSEA. CDR3 sequence (DNA): TGCAGCGTTGAAGATCCGAGAGAAGCTTTCTTT. It is translated as CSVEDPREAFF.

The J gene is TRBJ2-1, the V gene TRBV7-6; the D gene is possibly TRBD2 (6 bases). Germline loops: CDR1 SGHVS, CDR2 FNYEAQ. The CDR3 is 14 amino acids. The ends were cut back, 5 bases at V and 12 bases at J, with 20 bases in the middle. CDR3 DNA: TGTGCCAGCAGCCCGTTCGGGGCGGGCGGGGTGCAGTTCTTC. Protein: CASSPFGAGGVQFF.

This clone occurred a few times. The rearrangement uses TRBV4-1 and TRBJ2-7, with D possibly being TRBD2 (5 bases). This CDR3 spans 13 amino acids. Trimming left V 5 bases short and J 3 bases short, with 11 bases between. Looked up from germline, CDR1 is MGHRA and CDR2 is YSYEKL. The CDR3 coding sequence is TGCGCCAGCAGCACGACTAACAGCTACGAGCAGTACTTC. It encodes CASSTTNSYEQYF.

The chain links TRBV1 to TRBJ1-1; TRBD1 was called by the table and not checked on the DNA. TRBV1 is termed a pseudogene. The CDR3 covers 18 residues. CDR3 nucleotides: TGCACCAGCAGCCAAGTGGGAGAACCGGGACAGGGGAACACTGAAGCTTTCTTT. Its translation: CTSSQVGEPGQGNTEAFF.

The chain combines TRBV4-1 with TRBJ1-5; maybe TRBD1 (6 bases). This CDR3 contains 15 residues. With 0 bases removed from V and 5 bases from J, the gap between germline ends came to 11 bases. From germline, CDR1 is MGHRA and CDR2 YSYEKL. CDR3 amino acids: CASSQDRGHHQPQHF. Written as DNA, the CDR3 is TGCGCCAGCAGCCAAGATCGGGGACACCATCAGCCCCAGCATTTT.

This clone was observed a few times. The V gene is TRBV4-1, the J gene TRBJ2-4; D remains ambiguous. The germline gives CDR1 MGHRA, CDR2 YSYEKL. The CDR3 is made up of 11 amino acids. Between the trimmed V and J ends, which lost 1 base and 16 bases, there was a span of 11 bases. The CDR3 loop reads CASSQGAASYF. DNA of the CDR3: TGCGCCAGCAGCCAAGGGGCCGCTTCATACTTC.

The genes are TRBV4-1 and TRBJ2-7; D unclear. The germline gives CDR1 MGHRA, CDR2 YSYEKL. The V gene lost 0 bases and the J gene lost 3 bases, with 9 bases spanning the gap. The CDR3 length is 14 residues. The CDR3 here is CASSQEMSRYEQYF. The CDR3 coding sequence is TGCGCCAGCAGCCAAGAGATGAGCCGCTACGAGCAGTACTTC.

Of note for this clone: One junction end does not reproduce the germline sequence, and a read error may be involved. This sequence joins TRBV5-4 and TRBJ2-2, with TRBD2 matching 8 bases. This CDR3 comprises 17 residues. The V gene's germline CDR1 is SGHNT and CDR2 YYREEE (reference sequence). CDR3 region: CASSIESGGHLTGEPFF. The CDR3 DNA follows: TGTGCCAGCAGCATTGAGAGCGGGGGCCACCTCACCGGGGAGCCGTTTTTT.